This paragraph reports one T cell receptor beta chain. This entry belongs to a study of blood T cell repertoires in COVID-19. Looking at the study overall: Spain, Italy and the United States supplied samples that represented acute and convalescent COVID-19.

In the authors' workflow: Reference gene primers were amplified, and this amplification served to estimate nucleated cell counts. Profiling relied on immunoSEQ multiplex PCR, and the TCRdb table lists in-frame clones only, not all of them. That table gives V, J and clone size, and the DNA gave D and trimming. The sample yields some 26,000 clones, 88% seen once. The V end was cut by 1 base, the J end by 1 base, with 8 bases between. The CDR3 spans 15 residues. CDR1 is KGHSH and CDR2 is LQKENI in the germline V gene. The sequencing sample was made of peripheral blood. This receptor was obtained from a woman aged 45 to 65 with active COVID-19. The rearrangement joins TRBV18 to TRBJ2-1; a weak D match, TRBD2 (6 bases). This chain's CDR3 is CASSPRAGSYNEQFF. CDR3 nucleotides: TGTGCCAGCTCACCACGGGCGGGGTCCTACAATGAGCAGTTCTTC.